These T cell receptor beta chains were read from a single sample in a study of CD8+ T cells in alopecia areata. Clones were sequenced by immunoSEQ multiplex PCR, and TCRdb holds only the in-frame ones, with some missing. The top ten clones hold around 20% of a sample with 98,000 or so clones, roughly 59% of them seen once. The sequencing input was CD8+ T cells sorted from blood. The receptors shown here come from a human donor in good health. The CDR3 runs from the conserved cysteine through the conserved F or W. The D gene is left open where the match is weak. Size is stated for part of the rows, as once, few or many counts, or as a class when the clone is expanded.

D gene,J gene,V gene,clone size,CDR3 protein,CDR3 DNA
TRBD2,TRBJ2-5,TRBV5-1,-,CATSWYGGQETQYF,TGCGCCACCAGTTGGTACGGGGGGCAAGAGACCCAGTACTTC
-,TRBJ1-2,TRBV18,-,CASSPDGHYGYTF,TGTGCCAGCTCACCGGACGGCCACTATGGCTACACCTTC
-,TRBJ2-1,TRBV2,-,CASSAQSSYNEQFF,TGTGCCAGCAGTGCGCAGAGCTCCTACAATGAGCAGTTCTTC
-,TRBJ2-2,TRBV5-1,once,CASSLVGGELFF,TGCGCCAGCAGCTTGGTTGGCGGGGAGCTGTTTTTT
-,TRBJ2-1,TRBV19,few,CASSIGSNEQFF,TGTGCCAGTAGTATCGGCTCCAATGAGCAGTTCTTC
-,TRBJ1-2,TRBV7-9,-,CASSQYLGYGYTF,TGTGCCAGCAGCCAATATCTGGGCTATGGCTACACCTTC
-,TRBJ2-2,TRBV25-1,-,CASSEYAPGELFF,TGTGCCAGCAGTGAATATGCGCCGGGGGAGCTGTTTTTT
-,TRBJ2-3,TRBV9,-,CASSTYTDTQYF,TGTGCCAGCAGCACCTACACAGATACGCAGTATTTT
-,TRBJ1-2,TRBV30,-,CAWKGPSGYTF,TGTGCCTGGAAAGGTCCCAGCGGCTACACCTTC
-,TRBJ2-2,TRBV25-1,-,CASSESRQGGLSTGELFF,TGTGCCAGCAGTGAATCCAGGCAGGGGGGGTTGAGCACCGGGGAGCTGTTTTTT
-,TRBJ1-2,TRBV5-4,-,CASSHPTDVNYGYTF,TGTGCCAGCAGCCACCCGACAGACGTTAACTATGGCTACACCTTC
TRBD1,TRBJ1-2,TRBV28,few,CASSPGTGNKGYTF,TGTGCCAGCAGTCCGGGGACAGGGAACAAAGGCTACACCTTC
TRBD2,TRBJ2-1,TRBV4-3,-,CASSQYRLAGLDNEQFF,TGCGCCAGCAGCCAATACCGACTAGCGGGGTTAGACAATGAGCAGTTCTTC
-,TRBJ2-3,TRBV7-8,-,CASSVSWGSTDTQYF,TGTGCCAGCAGCGTCAGTTGGGGTAGTACAGATACGCAGTATTTT
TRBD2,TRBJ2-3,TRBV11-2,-,CASSLERGGRTDTQYF,TGTGCCAGCAGCTTAGAGCGGGGGGGCCGCACAGATACGCAGTATTTT
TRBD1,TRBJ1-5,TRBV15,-,CATSRDWGTVPQPQHF,TGTGCCACCAGCAGAGATTGGGGGACAGTGCCCCAGCCCCAGCATTTT
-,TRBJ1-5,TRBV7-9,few,CASSFGASNQPQHF,TGTGCCAGCAGCTTCGGGGCTAGCAATCAGCCCCAGCATTTT
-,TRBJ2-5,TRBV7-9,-,CASSYRTVQETQYF,TGTGCCAGCAGCTACCGGACTGTCCAAGAGACCCAGTACTTC
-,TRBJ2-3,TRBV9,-,CASSPSPGAPSDTQYF,TGTGCCAGCAGCCCTTCTCCGGGGGCCCCTTCAGATACGCAGTATTTT
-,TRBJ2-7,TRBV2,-,CAGLHGTSYEQYF,TGTGCCGGATTACACGGAACATCCTACGAGCAGTACTTC
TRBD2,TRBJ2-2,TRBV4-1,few,CASSQDRMASGGNTGELFF,TGCGCCAGCAGCCAAGATAGGATGGCTAGCGGGGGGAACACCGGGGAGCTGTTTTTT
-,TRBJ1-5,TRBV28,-,CASSRGRQFNQPQHF,TGTGCCAGCAGCCGCGGCCGACAGTTCAATCAGCCCCAGCATTTT
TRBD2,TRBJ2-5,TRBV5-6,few,CASTTTVPLAGGRETQYF,TGTGCCAGCACCACAACGGTCCCACTAGCGGGGGGGCGAGAGACCCAGTACTTC
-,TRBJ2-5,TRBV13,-,CASSLRGGTQETQYF,TGTGCCAGCAGCTTACGTGGAGGAACGCAAGAGACCCAGTACTTC
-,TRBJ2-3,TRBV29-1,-,CSVESGLLADTQYF,TGCAGCGTTGAAAGCGGCTTACTGGCAGATACGCAGTATTTT
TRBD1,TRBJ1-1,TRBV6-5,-,CASIAGGGSDTEAFF,TGTGCCAGCATAGCAGGGGGAGGATCCGACACTGAAGCTTTCTTT
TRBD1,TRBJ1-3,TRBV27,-,CASSPDRAYTIYF,TGTGCCAGCAGCCCGGACAGGGCTTACACCATATATTTT
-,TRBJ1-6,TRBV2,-,CASSVGAYNSPLHF,TGTGCCAGCTCTGTGGGGGCGTATAATTCACCCCTCCACTTT
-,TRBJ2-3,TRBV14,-,CASSPLRHTDTQYF,TGTGCCAGCAGCCCACTCCGGCACACAGATACGCAGTATTTT
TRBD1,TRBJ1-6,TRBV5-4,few,CASSASFGTGGNSPLHF,TGTGCCAGCAGTGCGTCATTTGGGACAGGGGGTAATTCACCCCTCCACTTT
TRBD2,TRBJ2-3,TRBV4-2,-,CASSQHTTSGARTDTQYF,TGTGCCAGCAGCCAACACACCACTAGCGGGGCCCGCACAGATACGCAGTATTTT
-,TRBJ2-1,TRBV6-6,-,CASRGGVGIYNEQFF,TGTGCCAGCAGGGGGGGAGTTGGCATCTACAATGAGCAGTTCTTC
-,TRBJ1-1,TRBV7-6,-,CASSLAPTGKNTEAFF,TGTGCCAGCAGCTTAGCGCCCACTGGGAAGAACACTGAAGCTTTCTTT
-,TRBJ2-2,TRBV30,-,CAWSGEFLNTGELFF,TGTGCCTGGAGTGGGGAGTTCCTTAACACCGGGGAGCTGTTTTTT
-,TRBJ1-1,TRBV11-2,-,CASSDPNENTEAFF,TGTGCCAGCAGCGATCCCAACGAGAACACTGAAGCTTTCTTT
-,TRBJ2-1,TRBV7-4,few,CASSRGNEQFF,TGTGCCAGCAGCCGAGGGAATGAGCAGTTCTTC
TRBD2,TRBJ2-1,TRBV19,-,CASSMTSGYNEQFF,TGTGCCAGTAGTATGACTAGCGGCTACAATGAGCAGTTCTTC
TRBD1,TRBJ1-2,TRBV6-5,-,CASSYSALRTGYGYTF,TGTGCCAGCAGTTACTCGGCGTTGCGGACAGGGTATGGCTACACCTTC
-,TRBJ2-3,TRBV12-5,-,CASGLSTRRPDTQYF,TGTGCTAGTGGTCTCTCCACCCGTAGGCCCGATACGCAGTATTTT
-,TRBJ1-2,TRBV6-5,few,CASSFYGYTF,TGTGCCAGCAGTTTCTATGGCTACACCTTC
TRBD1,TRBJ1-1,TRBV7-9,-,CASSPDRGQGTEAFF,TGTGCCAGCAGTCCCGACAGGGGGCAGGGAACTGAAGCTTTCTTT
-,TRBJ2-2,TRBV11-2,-,CASSLAGGTAGELFF,TGTGCCAGCAGCTTAGCAGGGGGGACCGCCGGGGAGCTGTTTTTT